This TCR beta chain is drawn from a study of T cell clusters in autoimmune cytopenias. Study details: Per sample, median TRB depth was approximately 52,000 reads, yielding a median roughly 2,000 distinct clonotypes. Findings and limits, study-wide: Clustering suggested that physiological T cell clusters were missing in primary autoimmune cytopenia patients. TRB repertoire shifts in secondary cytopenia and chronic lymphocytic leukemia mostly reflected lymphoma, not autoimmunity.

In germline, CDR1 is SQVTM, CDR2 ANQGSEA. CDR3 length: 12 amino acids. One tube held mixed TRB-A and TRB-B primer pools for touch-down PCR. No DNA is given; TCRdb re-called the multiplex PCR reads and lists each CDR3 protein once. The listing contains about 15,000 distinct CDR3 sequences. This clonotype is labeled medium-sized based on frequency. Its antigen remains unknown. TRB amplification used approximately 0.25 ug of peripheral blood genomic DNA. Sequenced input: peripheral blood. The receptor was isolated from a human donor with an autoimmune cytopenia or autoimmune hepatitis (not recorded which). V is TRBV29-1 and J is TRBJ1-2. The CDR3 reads CSVITEDYGYTF.